This entry describes one T cell receptor (beta chain). Antigen: not known. The V and J ends lost 2 bases and 4 bases, in that order; junction bases with no gene match: 4. Germline assignment: CDR1 SGHTA and CDR2 FQGNSA. The CDR3 sequence is 15 residues long. This sample is drawn from a study of cytomegalovirus exposure and HLA in healthy donors. Findings and caveats of the study: Based on reports, TCR beta sequences accurately predicted HLA-A and HLA-B alleles for most subjects. A few chains linked to CMV were shown in vitro to be specific for CMV antigens.

PCR involved 60 Vbeta and 13 Jbeta primers. The repertoire was sequenced with immunoSEQ multiplex PCR; TCRdb's copy has only in-frame clones and lacks some. Across 130,000 or so clones, the top ten clones capture around 2.2% of the sample. The sequenced material came from PBMCs. V gene TRBV7-2 combines with J gene TRBJ2-5; 10 bases are a match to TRBD1. The TCR was taken from a woman aged 18 to 35 in good health and CMV-seronegative. The CDR3 sequence: CASSLRTGGVETQYF. Here the CDR3 DNA reads TGTGCCAGCAGCTTAAGGACAGGGGGGGTAGAGACCCAGTACTTC.